This T cell receptor (beta chain) was recovered during a study of cytomegalovirus exposure and HLA in healthy donors. The primer mix had 60 Vbeta and 13 Jbeta primers. Profiled with immunoSEQ multiplex PCR; TCRdb holds only in-frame clones, not every one. The sample records around 120,000 clones, around 80% being singletons. These donors, healthy bone marrow donors, were studied. Deletions cut 1 base from V and 1 base from J, with 16 bases between. Germline CDR1 and CDR2: MNHNS and SASEGT. The CDR3 sequence is 17 residues long. Study-wide results and limits: Later work found that TCR association rates differed between HLA loci; DRB1 had the most and HLA-C the fewest. Cytomegalovirus association was listed for 164 TCR beta chains. Accurate prediction of HLA-A and HLA-B alleles (for most subjects) was reportedly achieved from TCR beta sequences.

With respect to this clone: What it recognizes is unknown.

The clonotype originates from a human donor in good health. The chain recombines TRBV6-1 with TRBJ1-1; D is possibly TRBD1 (5 bases). The sequenced sample consisted of PBMCs. CDR3 nucleotides: TGTGCCAGCAGTGAAGGGGGCGGGGTGTTCTCGAACACTGAAGCTTTCTTT. It encodes CASSEGGGVFSNTEAFF.